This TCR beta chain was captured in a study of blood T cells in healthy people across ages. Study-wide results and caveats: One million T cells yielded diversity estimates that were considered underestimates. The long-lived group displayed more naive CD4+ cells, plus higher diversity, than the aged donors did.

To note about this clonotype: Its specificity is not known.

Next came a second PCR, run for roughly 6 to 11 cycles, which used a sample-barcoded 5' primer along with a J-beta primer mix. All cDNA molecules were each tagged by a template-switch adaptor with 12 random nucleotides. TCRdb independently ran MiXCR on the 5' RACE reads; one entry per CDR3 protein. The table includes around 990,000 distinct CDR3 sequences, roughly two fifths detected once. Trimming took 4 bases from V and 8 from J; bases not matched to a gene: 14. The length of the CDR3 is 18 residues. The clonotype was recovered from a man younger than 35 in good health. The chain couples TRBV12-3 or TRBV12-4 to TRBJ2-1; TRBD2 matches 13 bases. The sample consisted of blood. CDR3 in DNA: TGTGCCAGCAGTTCCCGAAAACGATTGACTAGCGGGGGGTATGAGCAGTTCTTC. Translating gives CASSSRKRLTSGGYEQFF.